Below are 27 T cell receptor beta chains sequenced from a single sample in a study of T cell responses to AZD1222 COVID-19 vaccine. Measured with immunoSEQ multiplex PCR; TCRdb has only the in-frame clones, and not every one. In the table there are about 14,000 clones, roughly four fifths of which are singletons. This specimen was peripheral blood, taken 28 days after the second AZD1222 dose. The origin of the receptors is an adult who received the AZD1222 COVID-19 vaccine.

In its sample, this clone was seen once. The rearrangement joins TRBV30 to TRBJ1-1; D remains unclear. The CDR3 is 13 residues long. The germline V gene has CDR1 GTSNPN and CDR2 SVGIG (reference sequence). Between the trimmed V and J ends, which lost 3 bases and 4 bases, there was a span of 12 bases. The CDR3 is CAWRTERVTEAFF. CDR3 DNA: TGTGCCTGGAGAACAGAAAGGGTCACTGAAGCTTTCTTT.

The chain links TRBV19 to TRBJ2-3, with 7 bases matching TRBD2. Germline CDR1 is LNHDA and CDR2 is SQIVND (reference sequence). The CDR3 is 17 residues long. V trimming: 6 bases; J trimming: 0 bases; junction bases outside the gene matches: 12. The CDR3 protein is CASRMDLASGSTDTQYF. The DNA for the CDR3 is TGTGCCAGTAGGATGGATTTGGCTAGCGGAAGCACAGATACGCAGTATTTT. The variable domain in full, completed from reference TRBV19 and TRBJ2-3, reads DGGITQSPKYLFRKEGQNVTLSCEQNLNHDAMYWYRQDPGQGLRLIYYSQIVNDFQKGDIAEGYSVSREKKESFPLTVTSAQKNPTAFYLCASRMDLASGSTDTQYFGPGTRLTVL.

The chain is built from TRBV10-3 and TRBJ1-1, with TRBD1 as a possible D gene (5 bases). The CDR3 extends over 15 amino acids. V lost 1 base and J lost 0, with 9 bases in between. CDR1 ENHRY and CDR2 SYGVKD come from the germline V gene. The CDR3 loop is CAISEYRGLNTEAFF. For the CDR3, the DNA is TGTGCCATCAGTGAGTATAGGGGTCTGAACACTGAAGCTTTCTTT.

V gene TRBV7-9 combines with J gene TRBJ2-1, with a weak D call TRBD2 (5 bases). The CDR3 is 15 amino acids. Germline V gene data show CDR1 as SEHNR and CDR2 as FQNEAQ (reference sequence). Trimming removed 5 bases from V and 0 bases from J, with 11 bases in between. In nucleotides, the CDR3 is TGTGCCAGCAGCCCACGAGGGAGCTCCTACAATGAGCAGTTCTTC. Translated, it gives CASSPRGSSYNEQFF.

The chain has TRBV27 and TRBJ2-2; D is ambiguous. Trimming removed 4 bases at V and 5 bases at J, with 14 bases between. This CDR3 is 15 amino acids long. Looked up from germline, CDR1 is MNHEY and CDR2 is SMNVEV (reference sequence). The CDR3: CASSWARIKTGELFF. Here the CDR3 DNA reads TGTGCCAGCAGTTGGGCCAGGATAAAGACCGGGGAGCTGTTTTTT.

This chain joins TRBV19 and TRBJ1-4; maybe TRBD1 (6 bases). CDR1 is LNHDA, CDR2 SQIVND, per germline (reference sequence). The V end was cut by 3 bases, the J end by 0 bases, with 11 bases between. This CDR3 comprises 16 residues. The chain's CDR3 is CASSIYRDTTNEKLFF. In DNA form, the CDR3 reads TGTGCCAGTAGTATTTACCGGGACACAACTAATGAAAAACTGTTTTTT.

The CDR3: CASSSPARDRVRELFF. The CDR3 DNA sequence: TGTGCCAGCAGTTCTCCCGCCCGGGACAGGGTGAGGGAGCTGTTTTTT. The chain recombines TRBV28 with TRBJ2-2; 9 bases agree with TRBD1. Germline trimming cut 4 bases from V and 9 bases from J; bases unmatched to any gene: 12. CDR3 size: 16 residues. The germline gives CDR1 MDHEN, CDR2 SYDVKM.

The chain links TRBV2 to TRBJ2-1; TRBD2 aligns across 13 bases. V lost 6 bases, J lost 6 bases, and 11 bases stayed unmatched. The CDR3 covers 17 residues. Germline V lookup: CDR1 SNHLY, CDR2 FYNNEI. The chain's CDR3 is CASRATPGLAGSNEQFF. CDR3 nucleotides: TGTGCCAGCAGGGCTACACCGGGACTAGCGGGAAGCAATGAGCAGTTCTTC.

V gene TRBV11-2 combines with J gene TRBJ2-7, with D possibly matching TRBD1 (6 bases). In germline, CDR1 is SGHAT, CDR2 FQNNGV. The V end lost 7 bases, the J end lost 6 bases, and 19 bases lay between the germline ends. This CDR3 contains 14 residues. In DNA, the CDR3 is TGTGCCAGCACCATGAGGCTTGGGGGCCTCGAGCAGTACTTC. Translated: CASTMRLGGLEQYF.

CDR3: CASSPSAIQPQHF. CDR3 in DNA: TGTGCCAGCTCACCGTCAGCTATTCAGCCCCAGCATTTT. This sequence joins TRBV18 and TRBJ1-5; D ambiguous. There are 13 residues in the CDR3. The germline gives CDR1 KGHSH, CDR2 LQKENI. V gave up 3 bases and J gave up 6 bases, with 9 bases separating them.

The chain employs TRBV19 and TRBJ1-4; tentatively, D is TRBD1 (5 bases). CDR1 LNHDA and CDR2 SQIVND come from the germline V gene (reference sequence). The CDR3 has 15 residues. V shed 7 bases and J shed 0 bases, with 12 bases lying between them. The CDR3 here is CASIRAHATNEKLFF. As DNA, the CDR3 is TGTGCCAGTATCAGGGCGCATGCAACTAATGAAAAACTGTTTTTT.

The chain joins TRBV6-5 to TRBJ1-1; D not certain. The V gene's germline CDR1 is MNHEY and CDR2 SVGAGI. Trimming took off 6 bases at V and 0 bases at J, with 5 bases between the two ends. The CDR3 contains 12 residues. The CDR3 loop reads CASSHLNTEAFF. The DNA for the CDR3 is TGTGCCAGCAGCCACTTGAACACTGAAGCTTTCTTT.

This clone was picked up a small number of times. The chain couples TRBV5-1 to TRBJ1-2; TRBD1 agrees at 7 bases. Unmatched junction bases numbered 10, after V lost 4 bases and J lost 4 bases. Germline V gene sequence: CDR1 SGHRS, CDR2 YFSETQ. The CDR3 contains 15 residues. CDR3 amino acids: CASSTGDSRFYGYTF. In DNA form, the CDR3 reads TGCGCCAGCAGCACTGGGGACAGTCGTTTCTATGGCTACACCTTC.

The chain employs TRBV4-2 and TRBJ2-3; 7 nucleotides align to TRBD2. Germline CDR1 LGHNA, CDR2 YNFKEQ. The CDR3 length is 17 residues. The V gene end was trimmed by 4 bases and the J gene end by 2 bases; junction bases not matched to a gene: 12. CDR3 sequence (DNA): TGTGCCAGCAGCCCTTCCTTGGCTAGCGGATACACAGATACGCAGTATTTT. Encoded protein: CASSPSLASGYTDTQYF.

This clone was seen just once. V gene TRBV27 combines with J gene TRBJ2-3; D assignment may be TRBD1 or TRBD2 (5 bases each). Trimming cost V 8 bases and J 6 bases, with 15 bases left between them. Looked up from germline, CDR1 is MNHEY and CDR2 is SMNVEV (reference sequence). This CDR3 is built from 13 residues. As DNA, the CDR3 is TGTGCCAGCTCGGGGTCATGGGACGATACGCAGTATTTT. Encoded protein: CASSGSWDDTQYF.

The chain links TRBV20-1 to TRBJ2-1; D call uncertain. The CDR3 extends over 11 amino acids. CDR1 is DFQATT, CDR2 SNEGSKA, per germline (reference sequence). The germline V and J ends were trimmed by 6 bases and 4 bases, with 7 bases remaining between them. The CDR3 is CSARLYNEQFF. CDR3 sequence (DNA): TGCAGTGCAAGGCTGTACAATGAGCAGTTCTTC.

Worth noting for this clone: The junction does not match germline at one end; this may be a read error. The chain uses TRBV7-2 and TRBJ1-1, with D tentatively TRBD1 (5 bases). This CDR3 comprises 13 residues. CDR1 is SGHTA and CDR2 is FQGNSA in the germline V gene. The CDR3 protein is CASSEGLKTEAFF. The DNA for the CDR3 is TGTGCCAGCAGCGAGGGACTGAAGACTGAAGCTTTCTTT.

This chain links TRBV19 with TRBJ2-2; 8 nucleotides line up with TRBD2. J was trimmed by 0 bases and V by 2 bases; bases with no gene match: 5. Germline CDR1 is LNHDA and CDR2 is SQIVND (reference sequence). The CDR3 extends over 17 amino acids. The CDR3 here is CASSIILAGSNTGELFF. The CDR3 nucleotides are TGTGCCAGTAGTATAATCCTAGCGGGTTCGAACACCGGGGAGCTGTTTTTT.

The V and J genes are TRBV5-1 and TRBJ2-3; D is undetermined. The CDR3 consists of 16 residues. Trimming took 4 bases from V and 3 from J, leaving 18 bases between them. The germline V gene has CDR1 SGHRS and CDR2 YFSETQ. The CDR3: CASSPDVGFRTDTQYF. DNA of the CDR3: TGCGCCAGCAGCCCCGATGTAGGGTTTAGGACAGATACGCAGTATTTT.

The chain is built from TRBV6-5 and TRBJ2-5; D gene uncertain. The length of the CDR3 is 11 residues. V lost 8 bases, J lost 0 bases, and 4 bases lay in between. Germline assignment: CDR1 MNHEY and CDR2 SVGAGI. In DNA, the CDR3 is TGTGCCAGCGGGTACCAAGAGACCCAGTACTTC. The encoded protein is CASGYQETQYF.

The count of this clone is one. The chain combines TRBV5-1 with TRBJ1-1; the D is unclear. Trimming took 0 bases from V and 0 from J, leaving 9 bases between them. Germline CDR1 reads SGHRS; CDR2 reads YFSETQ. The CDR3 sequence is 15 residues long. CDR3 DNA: TGCGCCAGCAGCTTGGCCGGACTTCTGAACACTGAAGCTTTCTTT. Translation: CASSLAGLLNTEAFF.

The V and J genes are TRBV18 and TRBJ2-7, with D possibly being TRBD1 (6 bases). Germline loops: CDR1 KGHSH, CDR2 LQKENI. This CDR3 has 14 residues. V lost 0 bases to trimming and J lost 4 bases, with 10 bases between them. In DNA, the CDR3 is TGTGCCAGCTCACCACCACAGGGCTCATACGAGCAGTACTTC. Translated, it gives CASSPPQGSYEQYF.

Here the CDR3 DNA reads TGTGCCAGCAGCGTAGCTGGGCTAGTTCGGGCCAACAATGAGCAGTTCTTC. It is translated as CASSVAGLVRANNEQFF. The chain links TRBV9 to TRBJ2-1; D is uncertain. Germline CDR1 and CDR2: SGDLS and YYNGEE. Trimming shortened V by 0 bases and J by 5 bases, and 18 bases separated the two germline ends. The CDR3 is 17 residues long.

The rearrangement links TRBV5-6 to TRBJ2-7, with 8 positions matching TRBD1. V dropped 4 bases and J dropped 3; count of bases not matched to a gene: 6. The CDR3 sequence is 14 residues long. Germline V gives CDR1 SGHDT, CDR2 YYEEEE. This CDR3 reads CASSDGTGDYEQYF. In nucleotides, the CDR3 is TGTGCCAGCAGCGACGGGACAGGAGACTACGAGCAGTACTTC.

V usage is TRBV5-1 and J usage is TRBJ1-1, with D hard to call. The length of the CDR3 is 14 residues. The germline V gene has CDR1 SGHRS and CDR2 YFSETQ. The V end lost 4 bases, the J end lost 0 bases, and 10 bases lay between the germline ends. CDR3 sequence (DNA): TGCGCCAGCAGCCGAGAGCAGGTGAACACTGAAGCTTTCTTT. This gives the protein CASSREQVNTEAFF.

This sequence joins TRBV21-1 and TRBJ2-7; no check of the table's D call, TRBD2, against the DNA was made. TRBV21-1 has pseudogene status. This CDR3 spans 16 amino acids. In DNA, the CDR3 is TGTGCCAGCAGCAAAGGATGTTGGCGGAGGGTCTACGAGCAGTACTTC. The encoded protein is CASSKGCWRRVYEQYF.

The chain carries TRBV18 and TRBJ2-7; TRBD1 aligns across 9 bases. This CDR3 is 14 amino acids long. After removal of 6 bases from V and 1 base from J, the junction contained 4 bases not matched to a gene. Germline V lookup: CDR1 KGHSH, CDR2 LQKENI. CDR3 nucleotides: TGTGCCAGCTCTGATGGGACAGGGTCCTACGAGCAGTACTTC. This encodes CASSDGTGSYEQYF.